The entry below describes one T cell receptor (beta chain). The antigen is unknown. These data originate in a study of response to subunit inactivated influenza vaccine. Study outcomes and limitations: With each seasonal influenza vaccination, the authors suggested, few new T cells are recruited.

The CDR3 is 13 amino acids. Trimming pared 4 bases from V and 2 bases from J, leaving 10 bases between. Germline V gene sequence: CDR1 SQVTM, CDR2 ANQGSEA. Each CDR3 protein gets one entry after TCRdb re-called the RT-PCR reads with MiXCR. The table has a few hundred thousand distinct CDR3 sequences, approximately 10% seen once. The source material was PBMCs from blood, sampled about 40 days after vaccination. The source of this sequence is a man aged 45 to 65 who received an inactivated influenza vaccine. The rearrangement uses TRBV29-1 and TRBJ2-3; no clear D gene. CDR3 bases: TGCAGCGTTGCTCGGAGCTACACAGATACGCAGTATTTT. This codes for CSVARSYTDTQYF.